This TCR beta chain was captured in a study of vaccination effects on CD4 cells after COVID-19. Study-wide context: Post-vaccine sampling occurred a median 72 days after the second dose. Study-wide findings and caveats: By a late point after vaccination, infection- and vaccine-induced clones had shrunk markedly through clonal contraction. Healthy vaccinees had only 1 of 255 vaccine-induced clones cross-react with common cold coronaviruses.

Notes on this clone: Its matching antigen is unknown.

Only in-frame clones appear in the TCRdb table, and some are missing; sequencing was by immunoSEQ multiplex PCR. The table shows 24,000 or so clones, with about 70% occurring only once. Viral peptide pool expansion of antigen-specific CD4+ T cells preceded sequencing in the ViraFEST assay. Following 10 days of culture, CD4+ T cells were isolated. Of the BNT162b2 and mRNA-1273 vaccines, participants received two doses of one or the other. Cultures received IL-2 medium that replaced half the medium on days 3 and 7. Deletions cut 2 bases from V and 2 bases from J, with 1 base between. CDR1 is SGHNT, CDR2 YYREEE, per germline (reference sequence). The CDR3 runs 11 residues.

J is TRBJ2-5 and V is TRBV5-4; D is undetermined. The starting material was CD4+ T cells from PBMCs cultured with SARS-CoV-2 spike peptides, obtained after COVID-19 vaccination. The TCR sequence derives from a human donor who received a COVID-19 vaccine. In DNA form, the CDR3 reads TGTGCCAGCAGCTTTCAAGAGACCCAGTACTTC. As protein: CASSFQETQYF.